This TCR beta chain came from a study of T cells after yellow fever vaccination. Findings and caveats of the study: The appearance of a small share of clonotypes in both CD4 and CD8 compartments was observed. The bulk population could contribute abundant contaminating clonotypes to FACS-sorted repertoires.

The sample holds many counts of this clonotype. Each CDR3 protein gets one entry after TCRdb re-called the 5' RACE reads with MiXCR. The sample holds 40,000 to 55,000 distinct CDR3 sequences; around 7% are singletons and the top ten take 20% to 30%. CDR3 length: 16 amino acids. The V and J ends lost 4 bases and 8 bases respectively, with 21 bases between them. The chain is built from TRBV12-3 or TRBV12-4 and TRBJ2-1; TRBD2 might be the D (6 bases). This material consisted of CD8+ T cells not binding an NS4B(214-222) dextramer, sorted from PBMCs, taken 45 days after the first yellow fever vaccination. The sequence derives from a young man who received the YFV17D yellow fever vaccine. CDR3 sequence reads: CASSSIVSGTWDEQFF. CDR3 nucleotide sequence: TGTGCCAGCAGTTCGATCGTCTCCGGGACTTGGGATGAGCAGTTCTTC.